This T cell receptor (beta chain) was documented in a study of blood T cell repertoires in COVID-19 (dated by TCRdb to the early 2020s). Context from the whole study: Samples covering the acute and convalescent phases of COVID-19 were provided by collaborators in the United States, Italy and Spain. The material from the prospective study consisted of cDNA or gDNA derived from T cells, B-cell-depleted T cells, or PBMCs. The dataset comprised deeply sampled blood TCRbeta repertoires from subjects exposed to, actively infected with, or recovered from COVID-19. The repertoires were released in a freely available public database intended as a resource for research on the immune response to SARS-CoV-2. The samples were drawn from the first 160 participants of the ongoing ImmuneRACE study and from 950 to 1,500 subjects provided by 6 global collaborators. Nearly every sample came with metadata listing a de-identified subject ID, COVID-19 status, age in years and sex. Where available, HLA class I and class II types were obtained from metadata supplied by the sample provider rather than from assay-based typing.

What the work shows at the level of the full study, not this receptor alone: The amount of clinical and demographic metadata varied by source and participant and was provided uncurated.

TCRbeta CDR3 regions were amplified from genomic DNA using the immunoSEQ Assay, a bias-controlled multiplex PCR. Turning to the authors' computational methods: Within the assay, amplification of reference gene primers was used to estimate how many nucleated cells each sample contained. To quantify the absolute abundance of each unique TCRbeta CDR3 rearrangement, sequence reads were collapsed and filtered. For each sample, productive Simpson clonality was calculated as the square root of Simpson's diversity index over productive rearrangements. TCRdb obtained this table from immuneACCESS and retained in-frame rearrangements with V and J assigned. These tables miss some clones; where compared with another copy, unresolved V genes account for less than half of the shortfall, and the remainder is unexplained. That table is the source of V, J and clone size, and D and trimming were worked out from the DNA. This sample comprises 90,000 or so clones, roughly 89% of them detected only once. The biggest ten clones account for less than 6.5% of the sample.

The CDR3 contains 13 residues, cysteine and phenylalanine counted. Of the read, only the CDR3 DNA is kept; its 39 bases are in frame from base 1. Taken from the germline V gene, the CDR1 and CDR2 loops are SQVTM and ANQGSEA. V trim: 3 bases; J trim: 2 bases; unmatched bases: 2. Each collaborating institution followed its own protocols to collect whole blood in K2EDTA tubes. Collaborator samples were shipped for TCRbeta analysis as frozen whole blood, isolated PBMCs, or DNA extracted from either sample type. About this clone itself: This receptor's antigen is unknown. Base quality data are lacking; no much larger clone is found one base away.

The specimen was peripheral blood. The sequence was collected from a woman older than 75 with active COVID-19. The chain links TRBV29-1 with TRBJ2-7, and TRBD1 aligns with 9 junction nucleotides. The CDR3 protein sequence reads: CSVDGTGPYEQYF. The DNA is as follows: TGCAGCGTTGACGGGACAGGGCCCTACGAGCAGTACTTC.